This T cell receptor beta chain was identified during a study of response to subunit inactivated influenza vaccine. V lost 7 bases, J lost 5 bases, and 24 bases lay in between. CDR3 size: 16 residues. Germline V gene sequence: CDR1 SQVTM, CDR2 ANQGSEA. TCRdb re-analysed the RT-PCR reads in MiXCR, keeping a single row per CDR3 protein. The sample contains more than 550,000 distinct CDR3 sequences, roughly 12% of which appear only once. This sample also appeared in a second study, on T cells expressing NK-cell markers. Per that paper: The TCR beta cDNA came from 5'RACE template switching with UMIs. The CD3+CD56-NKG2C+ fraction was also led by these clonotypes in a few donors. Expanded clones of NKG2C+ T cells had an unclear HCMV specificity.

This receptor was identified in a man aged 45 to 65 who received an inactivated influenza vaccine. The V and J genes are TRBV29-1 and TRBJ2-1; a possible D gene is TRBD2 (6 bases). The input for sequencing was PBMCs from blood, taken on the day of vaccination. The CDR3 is CSAFPGGFGFNNEQFF. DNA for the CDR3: TGCAGCGCCTTCCCCGGGGGATTCGGGTTTAACAATGAGCAGTTCTTC.